Described below is a single T cell receptor (beta chain) sequence and its context. The record originates from a study of identical twins. Every sampled donor was Caucasian and healthy. Each CDR3 protein gets one entry after TCRdb re-called the 5' RACE reads with MiXCR. The sample includes approximately 230,000 distinct CDR3 sequences, about 6.7% of them seen just once. V was cut by 0 bases and J by 4 bases, with 9 bases left in between. Germline V gene sequence: CDR1 LNHNV, CDR2 YYDKDF (reference sequence). This CDR3 is 14 amino acids long. These records were also assigned to another study, of T cells expressing NK-cell markers.

The source is a woman aged 18-29 years in good health. Material for sequencing was CD8+ T cells sorted from blood. The chain employs TRBV15 and TRBJ2-5; the D is unclear. The CDR3 sequence is CATSRDRSRETQYF. The CDR3 nucleotides are TGTGCCACCAGCAGAGATCGATCTAGAGAGACCCAGTACTTC.